This TCR beta chain was sequenced in a study of shared clonotypes between healthy human individuals. TCRdb's table, derived via immunoSEQ multiplex PCR, lists solely in-frame clones and lacks some. The profile shows approximately 500,000 clones, 79% of them singletons. This clone has just one count. The CDR3 sequence is 18 residues long. The germline V and J ends were trimmed by 4 bases and 4 bases, with 23 bases remaining between them. Germline V gene lookup returns CDR1 LGHNA and CDR2 YNFKEQ. The TCR was taken from a woman aged 40 to 50 in good health. Some clones in this sample may be carry-over from other donors' samples. What was sequenced was PBMCs. The chain combines TRBV4-2 with TRBJ2-1, with TRBD2 as a possible D gene (6 bases). Here the CDR3 reads CASSPKETGLNDYNEQFF. The CDR3 DNA sequence: TGTGCCAGCAGCCCAAAAGAAACGGGACTGAACGATTACAATGAGCAGTTCTTC.